One sample yielded the 21 T cell receptor beta chains listed below, sequenced in a study of blood T cell repertoires in COVID-19. The protocol was immunoSEQ multiplex PCR, while the TCRdb copy is restricted to in-frame clones and leaves out a portion. The repertoire holds about 380,000 clones, with 88% as singletons. Material: PBMCs or T cells enriched from blood (not recorded which). All receptors derive from a woman under 30 who had recovered from COVID-19.

J is TRBJ1-6 and V is TRBV27; tentative D call: TRBD1 (5 bases). Trimming cost V 0 bases and J 10 bases, with 13 bases left between them. The CDR3 is 15 amino acids. Germline values: CDR1 MNHEY, CDR2 SMNVEV (reference sequence). The chain's CDR3 is CASSLSPGKGSPLHF. The DNA for the CDR3 is TGTGCCAGCAGTTTATCGCCAGGGAAAGGCTCACCCCTCCACTTT.

The chain joins TRBV29-1 to TRBJ2-1, with TRBD1 identical over 7 bases. The CDR3 is 12 residues long. Germline lookup yields CDR1 SQVTM and CDR2 ANQGSEA. With 4 bases clipped from V and 10 bases from J, the junction kept 7 bases outside the gene matches. CDR3 residues: CSVGDSTWEQFF. CDR3 bases: TGCAGCGTTGGGGACAGTACATGGGAGCAGTTCTTC.

V and J are TRBV6-5 and TRBJ2-7; the match to TRBD1 covers 11 bases. The germline V gene has CDR1 MNHEY and CDR2 SVGAGI. Losses at the gene ends were 7 bases for V and 4 bases for J; bases not matched to a gene: 3. CDR3 size: 13 residues. The CDR3 protein is CASTGTGGYEQYF. CDR3 DNA: TGTGCCAGCACAGGGACAGGGGGTTACGAGCAGTACTTC.

V and J are TRBV5-1 and TRBJ1-4; no firm D call. Germline assignment: CDR1 SGHRS and CDR2 YFSETQ. V lost 4 bases and J 7 bases, leaving 14 bases between the germline ends. The CDR3 extends over 14 amino acids. DNA of the CDR3: TGCGCCAGCAGCACCTCCTCGGGAGGTGAAAAACTGTTTTTT. It specifies CASSTSSGGEKLFF.

The chain links TRBV3-1 (or the pseudogene TRBV3-2) to TRBJ1-5; D is possibly TRBD1 (5 bases). This CDR3 contains 13 residues. V lost 1 base to trimming and J lost 7 bases, with 8 bases between them. Germline values: CDR1 LGHDT, CDR2 YNNKEL (reference sequence). Here the CDR3 DNA reads TGTGCCAGCAGCCAAGCCGGGGGGCAGCCCCAGCATTTT. Protein: CASSQAGGQPQHF.

A few counts support this clone. The V and J genes are TRBV7-9 and TRBJ1-2, with D unclear. V was pared by 1 base and J by 8 bases, with 5 bases between. Germline V CDR1 and CDR2: SEHNR, FQNEAQ (reference sequence). This CDR3 is 11 amino acids long. The CDR3, as DNA: TGTGCCAGCAGCTTAGAAGAGGGCTACACCTTC. It is translated as CASSLEEGYTF. Drawing the rest from reference TRBV7-9 and TRBJ1-2, the complete variable domain is DTGVSQNPRHKITKRGQNVTFRCDPISEHNRLYWYRQTLGQGPEFLTYFQNEAQLEKSRLLSDRFSAERPKGSFSTLEIQRTEQGDSAMYLCASSLEEGYTFGSGTRLTVV.

The chain uses TRBV9 and TRBJ1-1, with D maybe TRBD1 (6 bases). The CDR3 covers 14 residues. The germline V and J ends were trimmed by 3 bases and 7 bases, with 16 bases remaining between them. Germline lookup yields CDR1 SGDLS and CDR2 YYNGEE. CDR3 sequence reads: CASSGRTVASEAFF. The CDR3 DNA follows: TGTGCCAGCAGCGGCAGGACAGTCGCCAGTGAAGCTTTCTTT.

J is TRBJ1-6 and V is TRBV4-3; D unclear. The germline V gene encodes CDR1 LGHNA and CDR2 YSLEER. V lost 1 base and J 13 bases, leaving 23 bases between the germline ends. This CDR3 spans 17 amino acids. The CDR3 DNA reads as TGCGCCAGCAGCCAAGGGGTGGGGAGTACCTCCCTGTGGCCCCTCCACTTT. Translating it yields CASSQGVGSTSLWPLHF.

DNA of the CDR3: TGTGCCAGTAGTATAAAGTTAAGGGGCTCTAACTATGGCTACACCTTC. Protein sequence: CASSIKLRGSNYGYTF. The chain uses TRBV19 and TRBJ1-2; possible D gene TRBD1, 5 bases. The CDR3 has 16 amino acids. In germline, CDR1 is LNHDA, CDR2 SQIVND (reference sequence). The V end was cut by 2 bases, the J end by 0 bases, with 13 bases between. The whole variable domain, remainder taken from reference TRBV19 and TRBJ1-2, is DGGITQSPKYLFRKEGQNVTLSCEQNLNHDAMYWYRQDPGQGLRLIYYSQIVNDFQKGDIAEGYSVSREKKESFPLTVTSAQKNPTAFYLCASSIKLRGSNYGYTFGSGTRLTVV.

CDR3 sequence (DNA): TGCGCCAGCAGCCAAGCTCTTACTAGCGGAAAAGAGACCCAGTACTTC. This gives the protein CASSQALTSGKETQYF. The chain couples TRBV4-3 to TRBJ2-5; 8 positions match TRBD2. CDR1 and CDR2 from the germline V gene are LGHNA and YSLEER. CDR3 length: 16 residues. Trimming cost V 1 base and J 3 bases; bases outside gene matches: 7.

The chain is built from TRBV6-5 and TRBJ2-7, with D perhaps TRBD1 (5 bases). In germline, CDR1 is MNHEY, CDR2 SVGAGI. Deletions cut 2 bases from V and 8 bases from J, with 10 bases between. This CDR3 is built from 12 residues. CDR3 sequence: CASSYDSAKQYF. CDR3 in DNA: TGTGCCAGCAGTTACGACAGCGCCAAGCAGTACTTC.

This clone was counted a few times. The rearrangement uses TRBV10-3 and TRBJ1-6, with TRBD1 identical over 11 bases. V was clipped by 10 bases and J by 9 bases; unmatched bases: 8. Looked up from germline, CDR1 is ENHRY and CDR2 is SYGVKD. This CDR3 spans 14 amino acids. CDR3 protein: CATHPGQGGSPLHF. Written as DNA, the CDR3 is TGTGCCACACATCCGGGACAGGGGGGTTCACCCCTCCACTTT.

The J gene is TRBJ1-5, the V gene TRBV10-2; 7 nucleotides match TRBD1. CDR1 is WSHSY and CDR2 is SAAADI in the germline V gene. The V and J ends lost 4 bases and 9 bases, in that order; junction bases with no gene match: 6. The length of the CDR3 is 13 residues. CDR3 loop: CASSVGQPRPQHF. The DNA for the CDR3 is TGCGCCAGCAGTGTGGGACAGCCTCGGCCCCAGCATTTT.

This rearrangement joins TRBV4-2 to TRBJ2-7; D is unresolved. The V end was cut by 0 bases, the J end by 5 bases, with 8 bases between. Germline V gene sequence: CDR1 LGHNA, CDR2 YNFKEQ. This CDR3 comprises 13 residues. The CDR3 coding sequence is TGTGCCAGCAGCCAAGATGGGCCGAACGAGCAGTACTTC. Amino acids: CASSQDGPNEQYF.

The genes are TRBV19 and TRBJ2-7, with D possibly matching TRBD1 (6 bases). The germline V and J ends were trimmed by 6 bases and 7 bases, with 13 bases remaining between them. The CDR3 is made up of 12 amino acids. Germline V gene sequence: CDR1 LNHDA, CDR2 SQIVND (reference sequence). Here the CDR3 DNA reads TGTGCCAGTAGGGGGGCCTTTGGGGAGCAGTACTTC. Translation: CASRGAFGEQYF.

J is TRBJ1-2 and V is TRBV6-2 or TRBV6-3; D perhaps matches TRBD1 (5 bases). Trimming pared 4 bases from V and 8 bases from J, leaving 14 bases between. The CDR3 runs to 13 residues. Germline V lookup: CDR1 MNHEY, CDR2 SVGEGT. In nucleotides, the CDR3 is TGTGCCAGCAGTTTCGGGACTCGGAGCGGCTACACCTTC. This gives the protein CASSFGTRSGYTF.

The chain's CDR3 is CASSESGGKSTGELFF. In DNA form, the CDR3 reads TGCGCCAGCAGTGAGTCTGGAGGAAAAAGCACCGGGGAGCTGTTTTTT. The chain uses TRBV10-1 and TRBJ2-2; a possible D gene is TRBD2 (5 bases). V lost 0 bases and J lost 4, with 12 bases in between. Germline V gives CDR1 WNHNN, CDR2 SYGVQD (reference sequence). CDR3 length: 16 amino acids.

This chain uses TRBV5-6 with TRBJ1-2; D unresolved. V shed 2 bases and J shed 3 bases, with 8 bases lying between them. The CDR3 totals 13 residues. The germline gives CDR1 SGHDT, CDR2 YYEEEE. The DNA for the CDR3 is TGTGCCAGCAGCTTCTCGGAGGACTATGGCTACACCTTC. Its translation: CASSFSEDYGYTF.

V usage is TRBV9 and J usage is TRBJ2-7, with D possibly matching TRBD1 (5 bases). Germline V gene sequence: CDR1 SGDLS, CDR2 YYNGEE. This CDR3 is 15 amino acids long. V lost 0 bases, J lost 3 bases, and 13 bases lay in between. CDR3 coding DNA: TGTGCCAGCAGCGTAGGCAGGGCCGGCGTCTACGAGCAGTACTTC. Its translation is CASSVGRAGVYEQYF.

The chain carries TRBV7-2 and TRBJ1-1; D is undetermined. This CDR3 is built from 13 residues. Trimming stripped 2 bases from V and 8 bases from J, with 12 bases between. Germline CDR1 and CDR2: SGHTA and FQGNSA. CDR3 amino acids: CASSLKVTLEAFF. DNA for the CDR3: TGTGCCAGCAGCTTAAAAGTAACATTGGAAGCTTTCTTT.

V and J are TRBV12-3 or TRBV12-4 and TRBJ2-5; no firm D call. CDR3 length: 12 residues. Between the trimmed V and J ends, which lost 1 base and 9 bases, there was a span of 9 bases. The CDR3 bases are TGTGCCAGCAGTTTAGACCCACGGGCCCAGTACTTC. It specifies CASSLDPRAQYF.